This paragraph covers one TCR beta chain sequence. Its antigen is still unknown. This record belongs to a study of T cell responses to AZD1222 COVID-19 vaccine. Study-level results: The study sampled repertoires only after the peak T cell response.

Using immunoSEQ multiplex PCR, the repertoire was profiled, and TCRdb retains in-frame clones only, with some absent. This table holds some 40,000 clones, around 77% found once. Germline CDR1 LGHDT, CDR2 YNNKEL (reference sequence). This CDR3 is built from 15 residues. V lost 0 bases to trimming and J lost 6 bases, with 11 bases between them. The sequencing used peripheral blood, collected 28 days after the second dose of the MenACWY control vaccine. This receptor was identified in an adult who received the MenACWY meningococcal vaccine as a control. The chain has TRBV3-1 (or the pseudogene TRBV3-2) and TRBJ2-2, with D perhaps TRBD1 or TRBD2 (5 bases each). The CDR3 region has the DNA TGTGCCAGCAGCCAAGAAGGGACGAGGGCCGGGGAGCTGTTTTTT. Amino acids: CASSQEGTRAGELFF.